These 14 T cell receptor beta chains came from one sample sequenced in a study of cytomegalovirus exposure and HLA in healthy donors. The PCR employed 60 Vbeta primers together with 13 Jbeta primers. Assay used: immunoSEQ multiplex PCR; TCRdb lists only in-frame clones, some missing. Its listing shows some 60,000 clones. Input material: PBMCs. The receptors derive from a man between 25 and 39 years old in good health and CMV-seropositive.

V usage is TRBV2 and J usage is TRBJ1-5, with TRBD1 matching 9 bases. CDR3 size: 16 residues. V trimming: 6 bases; J trimming: 3 bases; junction bases outside the gene matches: 9. Germline V lookup: CDR1 SNHLY, CDR2 FYNNEI. The CDR3 region has the DNA TGTGCCAGCAGGTCACCGGGACAGGGTTCCAATCAGCCCCAGCATTTT. It translates to CASRSPGQGSNQPQHF.

The chain recombines TRBV6-5 with TRBJ2-5, with 9 bases identical to TRBD2. Germline V CDR1 and CDR2: MNHEY, SVGAGI. This CDR3 contains 15 residues. V shed 5 bases, J shed 2 bases, and the junction held 6 bases outside the gene matches. The CDR3 DNA sequence: TGTGCCAGCAGTGCGCCTAGCGGGGTACAAGAGACCCAGTACTTC. This codes for CASSAPSGVQETQYF.

The chain is built from TRBV5-6 and TRBJ2-1; D may be TRBD1 (6 bases). Trimming cost V 2 bases and J 5 bases, with 14 bases left between them. In germline, CDR1 is SGHDT, CDR2 YYEEEE. The CDR3 is 15 residues long. CDR3 amino acids: CASSLTPTGDNEQFF. Here the CDR3 DNA reads TGTGCCAGCAGCTTAACCCCGACAGGCGACAATGAGCAGTTCTTC. The full variable domain, its missing parts supplied by reference TRBV5-6 and TRBJ2-1, is DAGVTQSPTHLIKTRGQQVTLRCSPKSGHDTVSWYQQALGQGPQFIFQYYEEEERQRGNFPDRFSGHQFPNYSSELNVNALLLGDSALYLCASSLTPTGDNEQFFGPGTRLTVL.

This chain links TRBV11-3 with TRBJ2-5, with 9 bases matching TRBD1. This CDR3 has 16 residues. V gave up 1 base and J gave up 2 bases; unmatched junction bases: 5. Germline CDR1 is SGHNT and CDR2 is YENEEA. Written as DNA, the CDR3 is TGTGCCAGCAGCTTAGGACAGGGGGGGCAACAAGAGACCCAGTACTTC. Translation: CASSLGQGGQQETQYF. The full variable domain, with the rest looked up from reference TRBV11-3 and TRBJ2-5, is EAGVVQSPRYKIIEKKQPVAFWCNPISGHNTLYWYLQNLGQGPELLIRYENEEAVDDSQLPKDRFSAERLKGVDSTLKIQPAELGDSAVYLCASSLGQGGQQETQYFGPGTRLLVL.

This rearrangement joins TRBV6-5 to TRBJ2-7; tentatively, D is TRBD1 (5 bases). The V and J ends lost 2 bases and 6 bases respectively, with 11 bases between them. The CDR3 consists of 13 residues. Germline V lookup: CDR1 MNHEY, CDR2 SVGAGI. Here the CDR3 reads CASSYAGPPEQYF. The CDR3 nucleotides read TGTGCCAGCAGTTACGCAGGGCCCCCCGAGCAGTACTTC.

V usage is TRBV6-6 and J usage is TRBJ1-1, with 7 nucleotides matching TRBD1. With V trimmed by 4 bases and J by 3 bases, 2 bases remained unmatched. In germline, CDR1 is MNHNY, CDR2 SVGAGI (reference sequence). This CDR3 region has 13 residues. The CDR3 DNA reads as TGTGCCAGCAGTTCAGGGGGAGACACTGAAGCTTTCTTT. Translated, it gives CASSSGGDTEAFF.

The V and J genes are TRBV5-1 and TRBJ2-7; the match to TRBD1 covers 9 bases. Germline V gene sequence: CDR1 SGHRS, CDR2 YFSETQ. J gave up 7 bases and V 2 bases, and 10 bases lay outside the gene matches. The CDR3 is 15 residues long. CDR3 sequence reads: CASSLLGQGLGEQYF. In nucleotides, the CDR3 is TGCGCCAGCAGCTTATTAGGACAGGGGTTGGGAGAGCAGTACTTC.

V and J are TRBV4-3 and TRBJ2-7, with a tentative D call TRBD2 (5 bases). With 0 bases removed from V and 4 bases from J, the gap between germline ends came to 7 bases. The germline gives CDR1 LGHNA, CDR2 YSLEER. The CDR3 totals 13 residues. The CDR3 sequence: CASSQDWRYEQYF. Written as DNA, the CDR3 is TGCGCCAGCAGCCAAGATTGGAGGTACGAGCAGTACTTC.

The chain combines TRBV5-6 with TRBJ1-3; D ambiguous. CDR3 length: 14 amino acids. Between the trimmed V and J ends, which lost 0 bases and 0 bases, there was a span of 4 bases. Looked up from germline, CDR1 is SGHDT and CDR2 is YYEEEE. The CDR3 DNA is TGTGCCAGCAGCTTGGTTAGCTCTGGAAACACCATATATTTT. Its translation is CASSLVSSGNTIYF. Filled out from reference TRBV5-6 and TRBJ1-3, the complete variable domain reads DAGVTQSPTHLIKTRGQQVTLRCSPKSGHDTVSWYQQALGQGPQFIFQYYEEEERQRGNFPDRFSGHQFPNYSSELNVNALLLGDSALYLCASSLVSSGNTIYFGEGSWLTVV.

The chain joins TRBV29-1 to TRBJ1-1; D uncertain. The CDR3 has 15 residues. CDR1 SQVTM and CDR2 ANQGSEA come from the germline V gene. Trimming shortened V by 3 bases and J by 3 bases, and 17 bases separated the two germline ends. CDR3 in DNA: TGCAGCGTTGAGGGTCGGTCTAGTAGTGACACTGAAGCTTTCTTT. This translates into CSVEGRSSSDTEAFF. The full variable domain, completed using reference TRBV29-1 and TRBJ1-1, is SAVISQKPSRDICQRGTSLTIQCQVDSQVTMMFWYRQQPGQSLTLIATANQGSEATYESGFVIDKFPISRPNLTFSTLTVSNMSPEDSSIYLCSVEGRSSSDTEAFFGQGTRLTVV.

The rearrangement links TRBV7-8 to TRBJ2-3, with 8 bases that match TRBD1. The CDR3 is made up of 16 amino acids. J gave up 0 bases and V 5 bases, and 7 bases lay outside the gene matches. CDR1 is SGHVS, CDR2 FQNEAQ, per germline. CDR3 DNA sequence: TGTGCCAGCAGCCCTGGGACAGGTGTGAGCACAGATACGCAGTATTTT. Translated, it gives CASSPGTGVSTDTQYF.

The chain has TRBV25-1 and TRBJ1-2; D gene uncertain. The V gene lost 5 bases and the J gene lost 4 bases, with 11 bases spanning the gap. This CDR3 contains 13 residues. The germline V gene encodes CDR1 MGHDK and CDR2 SYGVNS. The CDR3 spells CASSRGPTYGYTF. CDR3 nucleotides: TGTGCCAGCAGTCGGGGTCCTACCTATGGCTACACCTTC.

This chain connects TRBV7-9 to TRBJ2-1; 10 bases line up with TRBD2. This CDR3 spans 19 amino acids. Germline lookup yields CDR1 SEHNR and CDR2 FQNEAQ (reference sequence). V shed 0 bases and J 8 bases; nucleotides not matched to a gene: 16. CDR3 DNA: TGTGCCAGCAGCTTAGCCGCTAGCGGGGGTAGGATTCTTCTCGATGAGCAGTTCTTC. It yields the protein CASSLAASGGRILLDEQFF.

The J gene is TRBJ1-2, the V gene TRBV29-1, with D unclear. This CDR3 spans 13 amino acids. CDR1 is SQVTM, CDR2 ANQGSEA, per germline. The V and J ends lost 2 bases and 4 bases respectively, with 11 bases between them. This CDR3 reads CSVEPSAIYGYTF. CDR3 sequence (DNA): TGCAGCGTTGAACCAAGCGCTATCTATGGCTACACCTTC.